This TCR beta chain was profiled in a study of Graves' ophthalmopathy and Graves' hyperthyroidism. Comments on this clonotype: A read error may account for a junction end that differs from germline.

This CDR3 has 14 amino acids. CDR1 and CDR2 from the germline V gene are MNHEY and SMNVEV (reference sequence). RNA transcripts were the template, and TCR beta CDR3 regions were amplified from them. Investigators did first-round RT-PCR with HTBI primers, then second-round multiplex PCR. TCRdb re-derived calls from the multiplex PCR reads in MiXCR, one entry per CDR3 protein. This sample yields about 640,000 distinct CDR3 sequences, of which more than 40% are seen a single time; more than 2.5% belongs to the top ten. Symptoms, serum thyroxine and TRAb, thyroid ultrasound, and orbital computed tomography formed the diagnostic basis.

The clonotype comes from an adult man with Graves' ophthalmopathy. The sample consisted of peripheral blood. The gene calls are TRBV27 and TRBJ1-1; TRBD1 agrees at 7 bases. CDR3 bases: TGTGCCAGCAGTGCGGGACAGATGAACGCTGAAGCTTTCTTT. This translates into CASSAGQMNAEAFF.